What follows are 27 T cell receptor beta chains derived from one specimen sequenced in a study of T cell responses to AZD1222 COVID-19 vaccine. Assay used: immunoSEQ multiplex PCR; TCRdb lists only in-frame clones, some missing. Seen here are 200,000 or so clones, 90% to 95% observed once, and the top ten hold 7.5% to 9.5%. Sequencing was performed on peripheral blood, taken on day 0 of AZD1222 vaccination. These receptor sequences come from an adult in good health.

This rearrangement joins TRBV11-1 to TRBJ2-3, with a weak D call TRBD2 (5 bases). The CDR3 runs 12 residues. Trimming took 5 bases from V and 8 from J, leaving 11 bases between them. Germline V gene lookup returns CDR1 SGHAT and CDR2 FQDESV (reference sequence). DNA of the CDR3: TGTGCCAGCAGCGGCGGCGCGGGTACGCAGTATTTT. This translates into CASSGGAGTQYF.

This chain uses TRBV11-2 with TRBJ1-6, with D perhaps matching TRBD1 (5 bases). This CDR3 region has 15 residues. V dropped 0 bases and J dropped 2 bases, with 5 bases sitting between them. Germline loops: CDR1 SGHAT, CDR2 FQNNGV. The CDR3 here is CASSLEQAYNSPLHF. CDR3 bases: TGTGCCAGCAGCTTAGAACAGGCCTATAATTCACCCCTCCACTTT. Combining the CDR3 with reference TRBV11-2 and TRBJ1-6 gives the whole variable domain EAGVAQSPRYKIIEKRQSVAFWCNPISGHATLYWYQQILGQGPKLLIQFQNNGVVDDSQLPKDRFSAERLKGVDSTLKIQPAKLEDSAVYLCASSLEQAYNSPLHFGNGTRLTVT.

J is TRBJ2-7 and V is TRBV6-4, with 9 bases fitting TRBD2. The CDR3 runs to 14 residues. CDR1 MRHNA and CDR2 SNTAGT come from the germline V gene. The V and J ends lost 9 bases and 3 bases, in that order; junction bases with no gene match: 9. The CDR3 loop is CARGRTSENYEQYF. In nucleotides, the CDR3 is TGTGCCAGAGGGCGGACTAGCGAGAACTACGAGCAGTACTTC.

The rearrangement uses TRBV5-5 and TRBJ2-1; TRBD2 agrees at 11 bases. Germline V CDR1 and CDR2: SGHKS, YYEKEE (reference sequence). V was pared by 5 bases and J by 5 bases, with 9 bases of the junction left unmatched. There are 16 residues in the CDR3. The DNA of the CDR3 is TGTGCCAGCAGATTAGCGGGAGGGCGATCAAACAATGAGCAGTTCTTC. This encodes CASRLAGGRSNNEQFF.

The chain carries TRBV24-1 and TRBJ1-1; D remains unclear. Trimming took off 0 bases at V and 1 base at J, with 14 bases between the two ends. CDR3 length: 17 amino acids. Germline CDR1 and CDR2: KGHDR and SFDVKD. CDR3 sequence reads: CATSDLRPQTPNTEAFF. For the CDR3, the DNA is TGTGCCACCAGTGATTTGCGCCCGCAGACCCCGAACACTGAAGCTTTCTTT.

The gene calls are TRBV7-8 and TRBJ1-1; D unresolved. The germline V gene has CDR1 SGHVS and CDR2 FQNEAQ. Trimming cost V 1 base and J 11 bases, with 11 bases left between them. CDR3 length: 12 amino acids. DNA for the CDR3: TGTGCCAGCAGCTTAGATTCAATGCGGGCTTTCTTT. Protein sequence: CASSLDSMRAFF. The full variable domain, in which reference TRBV7-8 and TRBJ1-1 provide the parts outside the CDR3, is GAGVSQSPRYKVAKRGQDVALRCDPISGHVSLFWYQQALGQGPEFLTYFQNEAQLDKSGLPSDRFFAERPEGSVSTLKIQRTQQEDSAVYLCASSLDSMRAFFGQGTRLTVV.

Concerning this clone: Other nucleotide sequences in the sample specify the same CDR3. This chain uses TRBV5-4 with TRBJ2-7; D call uncertain. The CDR3 is made up of 14 amino acids. Trimming shortened V by 2 bases and J by 1 base, and 10 bases separated the two germline ends. Germline-derived CDR1 and CDR2 are SGHNT and YYREEE (reference sequence). The CDR3 sequence is CASSFAGPSYEQYF. The CDR3 nucleotides read TGTGCCAGCAGCTTCGCTGGGCCTTCCTACGAGCAGTACTTC.

V gene TRBV7-2 combines with J gene TRBJ2-7, with 12 bases lining up with TRBD2. The germline V gene encodes CDR1 SGHTA and CDR2 FQGNSA. This CDR3 is built from 13 residues. V lost 2 bases to trimming and J lost 12 bases; unmatched junction nucleotides: 5. The CDR3: CASSLRLAGELYF. The CDR3 DNA follows: TGTGCCAGCAGCTTAAGACTAGCGGGAGAATTGTACTTC.

The J gene is TRBJ2-2, the V gene TRBV2, with 10 bases fitting TRBD2. Germline CDR1 and CDR2: SNHLY and FYNNEI. The length of the CDR3 is 17 residues. Trimming at V came to 6 bases and at J to 6 bases, leaving 13 bases not matched to a gene. CDR3 sequence reads: CASREGAGGPWAGELFF. CDR3 coding DNA: TGTGCCAGCAGGGAGGGAGCGGGAGGGCCGTGGGCCGGGGAGCTGTTTTTT.

The chain employs TRBV6-5 and TRBJ1-6, with D perhaps TRBD1 (5 bases). Trimming pared 4 bases from V and 10 bases from J, leaving 14 bases between. The CDR3 is made up of 14 amino acids. Germline CDR1 MNHEY, CDR2 SVGAGI. CDR3 nucleotides: TGTGCCAGCAGTTGGGGGGATGAAAGGTCACCCCTCCACTTT. It translates to CASSWGDERSPLHF.

This rearrangement joins TRBV18 to TRBJ2-7; TRBD1 might be the D (6 bases). Germline values: CDR1 KGHSH, CDR2 LQKENI. The CDR3 is 13 amino acids. Trimming cost V 2 bases and J 6 bases, with 11 bases left between them. The DNA for the CDR3 is TGTGCCAGCTCACCAATGGGGGCCGGCGAGCAGTACTTC. It specifies CASSPMGAGEQYF.

The genes are TRBV18 and TRBJ2-3; D not resolved. The germline V and J ends were trimmed by 6 bases and 0 bases, with 13 bases remaining between them. The CDR3 consists of 15 residues. Germline-derived CDR1 and CDR2 are KGHSH and LQKENI. CDR3 DNA sequence: TGTGCCAGCTCGCGTAACCGGGCCAGCACAGATACGCAGTATTTT. Amino acid sequence: CASSRNRASTDTQYF.

The chain has TRBV7-8 and TRBJ2-1, with D perhaps matching TRBD2 (6 bases). V lost 5 bases and J lost 8, with 16 bases in between. The CDR3 runs 14 residues. CDR1 is SGHVS and CDR2 is FQNEAQ in the germline V gene. The CDR3 loop reads CASSRGILLDEQFF. CDR3 nucleotides: TGTGCCAGCAGCCGGGGGATCCTCCTCGATGAGCAGTTCTTC.

The chain couples TRBV28 to TRBJ2-7, with 9 bases aligning to TRBD2. CDR3 length equals 16 residues. Germline V gives CDR1 MDHEN, CDR2 SYDVKM. Germline trimming cut 1 base from V and 5 bases from J; bases unmatched to any gene: 9. In DNA form, the CDR3 reads TGTGCCAGCAGTTTATATTCGGCGGGAGGGCCTAACGAGCAGTACTTC. This translates into CASSLYSAGGPNEQYF.

The chain recombines TRBV14 with TRBJ2-7; D is tentatively TRBD1 or TRBD2 (6 bases each). The CDR3 totals 15 residues. Germline V gene sequence: CDR1 SGHDN, CDR2 FVKESK. Trimming left V 1 base short and J 5 bases short, with 15 bases between. The CDR3: CASSQVLPGADEQYF. The CDR3 DNA reads as TGTGCCAGCAGCCAAGTTCTTCCGGGGGCTGACGAGCAGTACTTC.

This chain joins TRBV7-6 and TRBJ2-5; D is ambiguous. This CDR3 spans 16 amino acids. Germline V gives CDR1 SGHVS, CDR2 FNYEAQ. Between the trimmed V and J ends, which lost 2 bases and 3 bases, there was a span of 16 bases. The CDR3 is CASSLSGLRNKETQYF. The CDR3 nucleotides read TGTGCCAGCAGCTTATCGGGCCTTCGAAATAAAGAGACCCAGTACTTC.

The chain links TRBV15 to TRBJ1-3, with D uncertain. The CDR3 sequence is 16 residues long. In germline, CDR1 is LNHNV, CDR2 YYDKDF (reference sequence). With 1 base removed from V and 3 bases from J, the gap between germline ends came to 13 bases. DNA for the CDR3: TGTGCCACCAGCAGAGCCCCCCGGATGGGTGGAAACACCATATATTTT. Translation gives CATSRAPRMGGNTIYF. Together with reference TRBV15 and TRBJ1-3, the CDR3 gives the full variable domain: DAMVIQNPRYQVTQFGKPVTLSCSQTLNHNVMYWYQQKSSQAPKLLFHYYDKDFNNEADTPDNFQSRRPNTSFCFLDIRSPGLGDTAMYLCATSRAPRMGGNTIYFGEGSWLTVV.

V usage is TRBV7-8 and J usage is TRBJ2-7; 8 bases match TRBD1. V lost 2 bases, J lost 2 bases, and 2 bases stayed unmatched. The CDR3 has 14 amino acids. Germline CDR1 and CDR2: SGHVS and FQNEAQ. This CDR3 is CASSLLQGAYEQYF. CDR3 DNA: TGTGCCAGCAGCTTACTACAGGGGGCCTACGAGCAGTACTTC.

The V gene is TRBV28, the J gene TRBJ2-3, with TRBD2 matching 10 bases. The CDR3 consists of 16 residues. Losses at the gene ends were 5 bases for V and 2 bases for J; bases not matched to a gene: 7. The germline CDR1 and CDR2 sequences are MDHEN and SYDVKM. CDR3 residues: CASSRGLARYTDTQYF. The CDR3 DNA is TGTGCCAGCAGTCGGGGACTAGCGAGATACACAGATACGCAGTATTTT.

This clone was found a few times. The chain carries TRBV5-1 and TRBJ2-2, with D possibly TRBD1 on 5 matching bases. V lost 4 bases and J lost 5, with 15 bases in between. Per the germline V gene, CDR1 is SGHRS and CDR2 is YFSETQ. The CDR3 extends over 15 amino acids. CDR3 sequence reads: CASSTWAGQTGELFF. The CDR3 nucleotides read TGCGCCAGCAGCACGTGGGCAGGGCAGACCGGGGAGCTGTTTTTT.

With respect to this clone: In the same sample, other DNA sequences code for this CDR3. The V and J genes are TRBV5-1 and TRBJ1-1; D remains ambiguous. Per the germline V gene, CDR1 is SGHRS and CDR2 is YFSETQ. This CDR3 comprises 13 residues. V lost 1 base to trimming and J lost 1 base, with 5 bases between them. CDR3 in amino acids: CASSLTPNTEAFF. CDR3 nucleotides: TGCGCCAGCAGCTTGACACCGAACACTGAAGCTTTCTTT.

This chain uses TRBV9 with TRBJ2-3; possible D gene TRBD2, 6 bases. This CDR3 has 15 residues. The V and J ends lost 1 base and 0 bases respectively, with 9 bases between them. From germline, CDR1 is SGDLS and CDR2 YYNGEE. The CDR3 here is CASSVMSGSTDTQYF. The CDR3 DNA is TGTGCCAGCAGCGTAATGAGCGGGAGCACAGATACGCAGTATTTT.

This clone was seen repeatedly, ten times or more. The chain combines TRBV5-1 with TRBJ2-3; tentative D call: TRBD2 (5 bases). In germline, CDR1 is SGHRS, CDR2 YFSETQ. There are 16 residues in the CDR3. V dropped 1 base and J dropped 0 bases, with 12 bases sitting between them. CDR3 residues: CASSLNGRGSTDTQYF. The CDR3, as DNA: TGCGCCAGCAGCTTGAATGGCAGAGGGAGCACAGATACGCAGTATTTT.

The chain recombines TRBV27 with TRBJ2-1; TRBD1 matches at 8 bases. CDR1 and CDR2 from the germline V gene are MNHEY and SMNVEV (reference sequence). The CDR3 length is 15 residues. Unmatched junction bases numbered 14, after V lost 7 bases and J lost 9 bases. The CDR3 region has the DNA TGTGCCAGCACCCTACCCGGGACAGGTAGGAGTGAGCAGTTCTTC. Its protein product is CASTLPGTGRSEQFF.

The CDR3 is CASGRQGRFDTGELFF. The CDR3 DNA reads TGTGCCAGCGGACGACAGGGCCGTTTCGACACCGGGGAGCTGTTTTTT. The chain employs TRBV11-2 and TRBJ2-2; 7 nucleotides agree with TRBD1. V lost 8 bases and J lost 3; bases outside the gene matches: 12. This CDR3 comprises 16 residues. Germline V lookup: CDR1 SGHAT, CDR2 FQNNGV.

The genes are TRBV9 and TRBJ1-1, with D possibly TRBD1 on 5 matching bases. CDR3 length equals 14 residues. Germline V CDR1 and CDR2: SGDLS, YYNGEE. Trimming removed 4 bases at V and 1 base at J, with 11 bases between. The CDR3 region has the DNA TGTGCCAGCAGCCACGGGACGGCGAACACTGAAGCTTTCTTT. Its translation: CASSHGTANTEAFF.

The rearrangement joins TRBV2 to TRBJ1-2; D is ambiguous. The ends were cut back, 3 bases at V and 7 bases at J, with 12 bases in the middle. Germline CDR1 SNHLY, CDR2 FYNNEI. There are 13 residues in the CDR3. CDR3 nucleotide sequence: TGTGCCAGCAGTGAGGAGACATATAGTGGCTACACCTTC. Amino acid sequence: CASSEETYSGYTF.